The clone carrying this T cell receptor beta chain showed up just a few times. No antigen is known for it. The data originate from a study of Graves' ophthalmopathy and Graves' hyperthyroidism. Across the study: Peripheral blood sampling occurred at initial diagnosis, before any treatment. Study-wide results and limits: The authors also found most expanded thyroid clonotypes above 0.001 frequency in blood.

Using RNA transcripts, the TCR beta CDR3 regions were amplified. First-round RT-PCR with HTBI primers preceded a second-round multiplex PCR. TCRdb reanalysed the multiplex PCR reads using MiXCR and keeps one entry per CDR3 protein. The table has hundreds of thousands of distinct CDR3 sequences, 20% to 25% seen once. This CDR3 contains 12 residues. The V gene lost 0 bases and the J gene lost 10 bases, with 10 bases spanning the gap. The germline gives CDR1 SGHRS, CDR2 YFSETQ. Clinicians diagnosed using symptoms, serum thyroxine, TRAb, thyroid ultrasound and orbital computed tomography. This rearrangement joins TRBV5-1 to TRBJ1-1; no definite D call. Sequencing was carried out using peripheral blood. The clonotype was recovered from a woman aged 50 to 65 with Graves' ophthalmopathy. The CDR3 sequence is CASSLDGRAAFF. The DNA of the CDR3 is TGCGCCAGCAGCTTGGACGGGCGCGCAGCTTTCTTT.